These 26 T cell receptor beta chains share one sample of origin, sequenced in a study of blood T cell repertoires in COVID-19. The protocol was immunoSEQ multiplex PCR, while the TCRdb copy is restricted to in-frame clones and leaves out a portion. The data contain roughly 90,000 clones, under 90% of them singletons. The specimen was peripheral blood. The receptor source for this set is a human donor with active COVID-19. The donor label of this sample is uncertain.

The rearrangement uses TRBV4-1 and TRBJ1-4, with a weak D call TRBD1 (6 bases). V was shortened by 1 base and J by 2 bases, with 11 bases between the two germline ends. This CDR3 spans 16 amino acids. Germline CDR1 is MGHRA and CDR2 is YSYEKL. The CDR3 region is CASSQGDGGTNEKLFF. In DNA form, the CDR3 reads TGCGCCAGCAGCCAAGGGGATGGGGGCACTAATGAAAAACTGTTTTTT.

The chain combines TRBV10-3 with TRBJ2-3, with D perhaps matching TRBD2 (7 bases). Trimming stripped 1 base from V and 0 bases from J, with 8 bases between. This CDR3 contains 15 residues. The germline V gene encodes CDR1 ENHRY and CDR2 SYGVKD. In DNA form, the CDR3 reads TGTGCCATCAGTGAGTGGGGGGGCAGCACAGATACGCAGTATTTT. Translation gives CAISEWGGSTDTQYF.

The chain recombines TRBV7-9 with TRBJ2-1; 12 nucleotides line up with TRBD2. V gave up 4 bases and J gave up 3 bases; unmatched junction bases: 13. The germline V gene encodes CDR1 SEHNR and CDR2 FQNEAQ (reference sequence). The CDR3 is 19 amino acids. The chain's CDR3 is CASSSRPQLAGGIYNEQFF. As DNA, the CDR3 is TGTGCCAGCAGCTCACGGCCCCAACTAGCGGGGGGTATCTACAATGAGCAGTTCTTC.

This chain uses TRBV5-5 with TRBJ2-7, with 8 nucleotides matching TRBD1. The germline V gene encodes CDR1 SGHKS and CDR2 YYEKEE (reference sequence). V was clipped by 3 bases and J by 2 bases; unmatched bases: 4. The CDR3 consists of 14 residues. The CDR3 DNA sequence: TGTGCCAGCAGCTGGACAGGGAGCGCCTACGAGCAGTACTTC. It encodes CASSWTGSAYEQYF.

The chain uses TRBV10-3 and TRBJ2-7; 9 positions agree with TRBD2. CDR1 and CDR2 (germline): ENHRY, SYGVKD. The CDR3 loop spans 16 amino acids. Losses at the gene ends were 6 bases for V and 0 bases for J; bases not matched to a gene: 9. The CDR3: CAIRETSGGASYEQYF. The CDR3 coding sequence is TGTGCCATCAGAGAGACTAGCGGAGGAGCCTCCTACGAGCAGTACTTC.

This clone was counted once. This rearrangement joins TRBV6-1 to TRBJ1-2; 7 positions match TRBD1. The CDR3 length is 14 residues. Looked up from germline, CDR1 is MNHNS and CDR2 is SASEGT. J was trimmed by 4 bases and V by 3 bases; bases with no gene match: 5. In DNA form, the CDR3 reads TGTGCCAGCAGTGACAGGGGGACGGGCTATGGCTACACCTTC. Its protein product is CASSDRGTGYGYTF.

This clone was detected once. The chain joins TRBV5-1 to TRBJ2-1; D possibly corresponds to TRBD2 (6 bases). V dropped 2 bases and J dropped 4 bases, with 16 bases sitting between them. Germline V gene lookup returns CDR1 SGHRS and CDR2 YFSETQ. CDR3 size: 16 residues. As DNA, the CDR3 is TGCGCCAGCAGCTTCGGGGGTGGGCAGACTTACAATGAGCAGTTCTTC. Its translation is CASSFGGGQTYNEQFF.

The rearrangement uses TRBV7-2 and TRBJ2-5; the match to TRBD1 covers 8 bases. The V gene end was trimmed by 5 bases and the J gene end by 4 bases; junction bases not matched to a gene: 3. The CDR3 runs 13 residues. Germline V lookup: CDR1 SGHTA, CDR2 FQGNSA. The chain's CDR3 is CASSQDRGETQYF. The DNA of the CDR3 is TGTGCCAGCAGCCAAGACAGGGGAGAGACCCAGTACTTC.

The chain is built from TRBV19 and TRBJ1-2; 7 positions match TRBD1. The CDR3 consists of 15 residues. Germline CDR1 is LNHDA and CDR2 is SQIVND (reference sequence). J lost 8 bases, V lost 5 bases, and 14 bases had no gene match. The CDR3 coding sequence is TGTGCCAGTAGTCCTCGACAGGGCCATCGGGGGGGCTACACCTTC. As protein: CASSPRQGHRGGYTF.

The chain links TRBV28 to TRBJ2-3, with 8 nucleotides matching TRBD2. Trimming removed 6 bases from V and 1 base from J; junction bases left unmatched: 6. CDR1 is MDHEN, CDR2 SYDVKM, per germline. The CDR3 has 15 amino acids. The CDR3 nucleotides read TGTGCCAGCAGCTCGGGGGGGGAGGGCACAGATACGCAGTATTTT. Protein sequence: CASSSGGEGTDTQYF. The full variable domain, its missing parts supplied by reference TRBV28 and TRBJ2-3, is DVKVTQSSRYLVKRTGEKVFLECVQDMDHENMFWYRQDPGLGLRLIYFSYDVKMKEKGDIPEGYSVSREKKERFSLILESASTNQTSMYLCASSSGGEGTDTQYFGPGTRLTVL.

With regard to this clone: Different DNA sequences within this sample yield the same CDR3. The chain combines TRBV6-2 or TRBV6-3 with TRBJ1-1, with unresolved D. Trimming cost V 2 bases and J 2 bases, with 6 bases left between them. Germline V gene sequence: CDR1 MNHEY, CDR2 SVGEGT. The length of the CDR3 is 13 residues. The CDR3: CASSYNSNTEAFF. The CDR3 DNA is TGTGCCAGCAGTTACAACAGCAACACTGAAGCTTTCTTT.

This rearrangement joins TRBV7-2 to TRBJ2-3; D may be TRBD2 (6 bases). The germline gives CDR1 SGHTA, CDR2 FQGNSA. V was shortened by 4 bases and J by 0 bases, with 14 bases between the two germline ends. This CDR3 has 16 amino acids. This chain's CDR3 is CASSSPLGGSTDTQYF. In DNA, the CDR3 is TGTGCCAGCAGCTCCCCCCTTGGGGGGAGCACAGATACGCAGTATTTT. The full variable domain, rest sourced from reference TRBV7-2 and TRBJ2-3, is GAGVSQSPSNKVTEKGKDVELRCDPISGHTALYWYRQSLGQGLEFLIYFQGNSAPDKSGLPSDRFSAERTGGSVSTLTIQRTQQEDSAVYLCASSSPLGGSTDTQYFGPGTRLTVL.

V usage is TRBV7-2 and J usage is TRBJ2-3; tentatively, D is TRBD2 (6 bases). Germline V gene sequence: CDR1 SGHTA, CDR2 FQGNSA. The CDR3 runs 16 residues. Trimming pared 5 bases from V and 2 bases from J, leaving 17 bases between. The CDR3 region has the DNA TGTGCCAGCAGCGCGCGGACTACAAGCTTCACAGATACGCAGTATTTT. Translated: CASSARTTSFTDTQYF. Looking up the rest from reference TRBV7-2 and TRBJ2-3 gives the full variable domain: GAGVSQSPSNKVTEKGKDVELRCDPISGHTALYWYRQSLGQGLEFLIYFQGNSAPDKSGLPSDRFSAERTGGSVSTLTIQRTQQEDSAVYLCASSARTTSFTDTQYFGPGTRLTVL.

The chain links TRBV27 to TRBJ2-1, with D maybe TRBD1 (6 bases). The V end lost 7 bases, the J end lost 2 bases, and 12 bases lay between the germline ends. CDR3 size: 14 residues. Germline CDR1 reads MNHEY; CDR2 reads SMNVEV (reference sequence). The CDR3 DNA is TGTGCCAGCAACGTCGGGACAACCTACAATGAGCAGTTCTTC. Protein product: CASNVGTTYNEQFF.

The chain has TRBV3-1 (or the pseudogene TRBV3-2) and TRBJ2-6; 7 bases agree with TRBD1. V lost 5 bases, J lost 3 bases, and 10 bases stayed unmatched. CDR3 length: 17 residues. Germline V gene data show CDR1 as LGHDT and CDR2 as YNNKEL (reference sequence). CDR3 sequence (DNA): TGTGCCAGCAGCTACACCGGGACAGATAGTGGGGCCAACGTCCTGACTTTC. It translates to CASSYTGTDSGANVLTF.

This chain uses TRBV1 with TRBJ2-2; the table gives TRBD2 as D, unverified against the DNA. TRBV1 constitutes a pseudogene. The CDR3 runs to 17 residues. CDR3: CTSRQGLAALNTGELFF. The CDR3 nucleotides read TGCACCAGCAGGCAGGGACTAGCGGCCCTGAACACCGGGGAGCTGTTTTTT.

A remark on this clone: Mismatch with germline at one junction end may stem from a read error. The V and J genes are TRBV27 and TRBJ2-2, with 8 bases aligning to TRBD2. The CDR3 length is 16 residues. Germline CDR1 reads MNHEY; CDR2 reads SMNVEV (reference sequence). For the CDR3, the DNA is TGTGCCAGCAGTTTACGGGGGGGGAGGAACCCCGGGGAGCTGTTTTTT. This codes for CASSLRGGRNPGELFF.

The chain joins TRBV4-3 to TRBJ1-4; 8 positions agree with TRBD1. V lost 3 bases and J lost 5; bases outside the gene matches: 8. Looked up from germline, CDR1 is LGHNA and CDR2 is YSLEER. CDR3 length: 16 residues. The CDR3 protein is CASSHSRGRGNEKLFF. CDR3 DNA sequence: TGCGCCAGCAGCCACTCCAGGGGGCGCGGAAATGAAAAACTGTTTTTT.

The chain carries TRBV4-3 and TRBJ2-1, with 7 bases lining up with TRBD1. The germline CDR1 and CDR2 sequences are LGHNA and YSLEER. The CDR3 is made up of 15 amino acids. J gave up 9 bases and V 5 bases, and 13 bases lay outside the gene matches. The CDR3 bases are TGCGCCAGCAGCACCAAGACAGGGCCCTTGGGTGAGCAGTTCTTC. This sequence encodes CASSTKTGPLGEQFF.

This chain links TRBV4-1 with TRBJ1-5, with D possibly TRBD1 on 5 matching bases. Germline V gene sequence: CDR1 MGHRA, CDR2 YSYEKL. The V gene lost 8 bases and the J gene lost 4 bases, with 15 bases spanning the gap. The CDR3 consists of 14 residues. The CDR3 reads CASSQDGGNQPQHF. CDR3 in DNA: TGCGCCAGCTCCCAGGACGGGGGGAATCAGCCCCAGCATTTT.

The chain is built from TRBV21-1 and TRBJ1-1. TRBV21-1 is labeled a pseudogene. The CDR3 consists of 15 residues. The CDR3 reads CASSKAGGLNTEAFF. CDR3 in DNA: TGTGCCAGCAGCAAAGCCGGGGGACTGAACACTGAAGCTTTCTTT.

This chain connects TRBV10-3 to TRBJ1-1; the D gene is possibly TRBD1 (6 bases). The CDR3 has 17 amino acids. CDR1 ENHRY and CDR2 SYGVKD come from the germline V gene. V lost 3 bases and J 0 bases, leaving 17 bases between the germline ends. The CDR3 region is CAISDPGQPIMNTEAFF. As DNA, the CDR3 is TGTGCCATCAGTGACCCCGGACAGCCGATCATGAACACTGAAGCTTTCTTT.

The V and J genes are TRBV5-4 and TRBJ1-4; 7 bases agree with TRBD1. J was trimmed by 8 bases and V by 4 bases; bases with no gene match: 8. This CDR3 has 14 amino acids. Per the germline V gene, CDR1 is SGHNT and CDR2 is YYREEE (reference sequence). The CDR3 protein is CASSHRDRAEKLFF. In DNA form, the CDR3 reads TGTGCCAGCAGCCACCGGGACAGAGCCGAAAAACTGTTTTTT.

This chain connects TRBV19 to TRBJ2-1; D gene ambiguous. The V gene lost 4 bases and the J gene lost 0 bases, with 4 bases spanning the gap. The CDR3 has 13 amino acids. Germline CDR1 is LNHDA and CDR2 is SQIVND (reference sequence). CDR3 DNA: TGTGCCAGTAGTAGGAGCTCCTACAATGAGCAGTTCTTC. Its protein product is CASSRSSYNEQFF.

The chain employs TRBV5-4 and TRBJ2-5; the D gene is possibly TRBD2 (5 bases). CDR1 and CDR2 (germline): SGHNT, YYREEE (reference sequence). The CDR3 spans 14 residues. V was shortened by 1 base and J by 5 bases, with 12 bases between the two germline ends. CDR3 sequence reads: CASSLSSRAETQYF. Here the CDR3 DNA reads TGTGCCAGCAGCTTGTCTAGCCGTGCGGAGACCCAGTACTTC.

The J gene is TRBJ1-2, the V gene TRBV18; 7 bases map to TRBD1. CDR3 size: 13 residues. Germline V gives CDR1 KGHSH, CDR2 LQKENI. V gave up 3 bases and J gave up 8 bases; unmatched junction bases: 6. The DNA of the CDR3 is TGTGCCAGCTCACCTTCAACAGGGGCAGGCTACACCTTC. Translation gives CASSPSTGAGYTF.